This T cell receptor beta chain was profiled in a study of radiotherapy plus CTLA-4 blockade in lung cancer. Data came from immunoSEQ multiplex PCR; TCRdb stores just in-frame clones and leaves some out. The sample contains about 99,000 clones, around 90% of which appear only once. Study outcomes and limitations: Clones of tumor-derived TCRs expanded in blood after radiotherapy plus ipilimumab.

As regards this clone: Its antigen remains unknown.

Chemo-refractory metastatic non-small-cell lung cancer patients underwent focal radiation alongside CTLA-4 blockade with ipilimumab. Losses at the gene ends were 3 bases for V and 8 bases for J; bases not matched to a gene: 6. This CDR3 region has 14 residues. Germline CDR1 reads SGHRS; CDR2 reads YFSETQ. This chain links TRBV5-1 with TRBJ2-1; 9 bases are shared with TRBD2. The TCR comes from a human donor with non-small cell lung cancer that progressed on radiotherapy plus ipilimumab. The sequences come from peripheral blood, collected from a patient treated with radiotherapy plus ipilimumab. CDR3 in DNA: TGCGCCAGCAGCTGGGCGGGGGGGCAGGATGAGCAGTTCTTC. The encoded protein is CASSWAGGQDEQFF.